The clone carrying this T cell receptor (beta chain) was detected many times. What it recognizes is unknown. The sample originates from a study of Graves' ophthalmopathy and Graves' hyperthyroidism. At the level of the study: Stable hyperthyroidism denotes an absence of ophthalmopathy throughout 18 months of follow-up.

Findings and caveats of the study: Thyroid clonotypes that were expanded above 0.001 frequency mostly also appeared in blood.

Beta-chain TCR CDR3 regions were amplified from RNA transcripts. Amplification began with first-round RT-PCR using HTBI primers, then second-round multiplex PCR was performed. TCRdb fed the multiplex PCR reads into MiXCR, producing one record per CDR3 protein. The profile shows a few hundred thousand distinct CDR3 sequences, less than 40% of them singletons. The length of the CDR3 is 13 residues. V was clipped by 5 bases and J by 4 bases, with 9 bases between them. Germline V gene sequence: CDR1 MNHEY, CDR2 SVGAGI. The V gene is TRBV6-5, the J gene TRBJ1-3; no clear D gene. Sequences were obtained from peripheral blood or thyroid tissue (not recorded which). This TCR came from an adult man with Graves' hyperthyroidism. The CDR3 DNA reads as TGTGCCAGCAGTCCTGACGTAGGAAACACCATATATTTT. The encoded protein is CASSPDVGNTIYF.